One sample yielded the 14 T cell receptor beta chains listed below, sequenced in a study of CD8+ T cells in alopecia areata. Treatment given: oral pan-JAK inhibitor, 5-10 mg twice daily. Extracted RNA was reverse transcribed into cDNA, the sequencing template. Clones were read by immunoSEQ multiplex PCR, and TCRdb kept only the in-frame ones, dropping some. The sample lists under 350,000 clones; roughly 60% were seen once. The sample was CD4+ T cells sorted from blood, taken at week 24, from a patient treated with tofacitinib. The receptor set was obtained from a human donor with alopecia areata.

This clone was seen a handful of times. The gene calls are TRBV5-4 and TRBJ2-6, with 7 bases fitting TRBD1. Germline V gives CDR1 SGHNT, CDR2 YYREEE (reference sequence). CDR3 length: 17 residues. With 3 bases clipped from V and 4 bases from J, the junction kept 10 bases outside the gene matches. The CDR3 region has the DNA TGTGCCAGCAGCTGGGCAGGGGGATCGCCCGGGGCCAACGTCCTGACTTTC. Amino acids: CASSWAGGSPGANVLTF.

The V and J genes are TRBV27 and TRBJ1-6, with D maybe TRBD1 (5 bases). V was clipped by 8 bases and J by 10 bases, with 12 bases between them. This CDR3 is 12 amino acids long. CDR1 MNHEY and CDR2 SMNVEV come from the germline V gene (reference sequence). The CDR3 coding sequence is TGTGCCAGCGGGGGGGTTGGATCACCCCTCCACTTT. Translating it yields CASGGVGSPLHF.

This clone was found a few times. V and J are TRBV6-5 and TRBJ1-5, with 7 bases identical to TRBD1. V gave up 5 bases and J gave up 9 bases; unmatched junction bases: 13. This CDR3 has 15 residues. CDR1 is MNHEY, CDR2 SVGAGI, per germline. DNA of the CDR3: TGTGCCAGCAGTCCAGGGGACAGCCAAAGTGGGCCCCAGCATTTT. Encoded protein: CASSPGDSQSGPQHF.

The chain couples TRBV29-1 to TRBJ2-7; possible D gene TRBD1, 5 bases. Germline V CDR1 and CDR2: SQVTM, ANQGSEA. The CDR3 loop spans 13 amino acids. V lost 3 bases, J lost 2 bases, and 11 bases lay in between. This chain's CDR3 is CSVDTGSTYEQYF. The CDR3 DNA follows: TGCAGCGTTGATACAGGATCGACCTACGAGCAGTACTTC.

V is TRBV30 and J is TRBJ2-5, with TRBD2 matching over 7 bases. CDR1 and CDR2 from the germline V gene are GTSNPN and SVGIG (reference sequence). The CDR3 extends over 13 amino acids. Trimming cost V 1 base and J 6 bases; bases outside gene matches: 5. The CDR3 coding sequence is TGTGCCTGGAGTGGGGGGGGTTTAAAGACCCAGTACTTC. This codes for CAWSGGGLKTQYF.

The chain employs TRBV30 and TRBJ2-3, with D tentatively TRBD1 (6 bases). The CDR3 is 13 residues long. Looked up from germline, CDR1 is GTSNPN and CDR2 is SVGIG (reference sequence). The CDR3 sequence: CARTAFSTDTQYF. The DNA for the CDR3 is TGTGCACGGACAGCCTTTAGCACAGATACGCAGTATTTT.

This clone has more than one count but fewer than ten. The chain uses TRBV5-1 and TRBJ2-5; 10 nucleotides align to TRBD1. Losses at the gene ends were 2 bases for V and 4 bases for J; bases not matched to a gene: 8. Germline V gives CDR1 SGHRS, CDR2 YFSETQ. The CDR3 spans 16 residues. This CDR3 is CASSFRQGAQGETQYF. The CDR3 DNA is TGCGCCAGCAGCTTTCGACAGGGGGCGCAGGGAGAGACCCAGTACTTC.

This clone came up a few times. J is TRBJ2-3 and V is TRBV2; D might be TRBD1 (5 bases). The CDR3 is made up of 15 amino acids. Looked up from germline, CDR1 is SNHLY and CDR2 is FYNNEI. V gave up 5 bases and J gave up 0 bases, with 12 bases separating them. The DNA of the CDR3 is TGTGCCAGCAGTCCTCGGACATCTAGCACAGATACGCAGTATTTT. It is translated as CASSPRTSSTDTQYF.

This clone was found a few times. This chain links TRBV5-1 with TRBJ1-1; D remains unclear. Looked up from germline, CDR1 is SGHRS and CDR2 is YFSETQ. V was trimmed by 4 bases and J by 5 bases, leaving 18 bases between them. The CDR3 is 15 residues long. The CDR3 reads CASSPGTLMRTEAFF. The CDR3 DNA sequence: TGCGCCAGCAGCCCGGGCACACTGATGAGGACTGAAGCTTTCTTT.

This chain uses TRBV5-1 with TRBJ1-2, with D maybe TRBD1 (5 bases). CDR3 length: 14 residues. From germline, CDR1 is SGHRS and CDR2 YFSETQ. Deletions cut 3 bases from V and 8 bases from J, with 17 bases between. The CDR3 nucleotides read TGCGCCAGCAGCTCGGACGGTGGGGGAATAGGCTACACCTTC. Protein: CASSSDGGGIGYTF.

A word on this clone: Other DNA sequences in the same sample also yield this CDR3. The J gene is TRBJ1-2, the V gene TRBV5-6; TRBD1 is a possible D gene (5 bases). This CDR3 is 13 amino acids long. Per the germline V gene, CDR1 is SGHDT and CDR2 is YYEEEE. V dropped 0 bases and J dropped 8 bases, with 11 bases sitting between them. CDR3 DNA sequence: TGTGCCAGCAGCTTGGGGAGGAGGGACGGCTACACCTTC. Translating gives CASSLGRRDGYTF.

The chain combines TRBV5-4 with TRBJ2-3, with D uncertain. CDR1 SGHNT and CDR2 YYREEE come from the germline V gene (reference sequence). Trimming stripped 7 bases from V and 0 bases from J, with 15 bases between. The CDR3 is 15 amino acids. The CDR3 DNA follows: TGTGCCAGCCGCCCCGCTGGTACTAGCACAGATACGCAGTATTTT. Its translation is CASRPAGTSTDTQYF. Filled out from reference TRBV5-4 and TRBJ2-3, the complete variable domain reads ETGVTQSPTHLIKTRGQQVTLRCSSQSGHNTVSWYQQALGQGPQFIFQYYREEENGRGNFPPRFSGLQFPNYSSELNVNALELDDSALYLCASRPAGTSTDTQYFGPGTRLTVL.

The chain carries TRBV7-9 and TRBJ2-6; no reliable D call. The V and J ends lost 5 bases and 0 bases respectively, with 8 bases between them. In germline, CDR1 is SEHNR, CDR2 FQNEAQ (reference sequence). CDR3 length: 15 amino acids. CDR3 in DNA: TGTGCCAGCAGCGACGGGCGCTCTGGGGCCAACGTCCTGACTTTC. Amino acids: CASSDGRSGANVLTF.

This chain joins TRBV6-6 and TRBJ1-1; TRBD1 might be the D (5 bases). Germline assignment: CDR1 MNHNY and CDR2 SVGAGI (reference sequence). The V end lost 9 bases, the J end lost 1 base, and 15 bases lay between the germline ends. CDR3 length equals 14 residues. CDR3 in amino acids: CASITGTANTEAFF. CDR3 sequence (DNA): TGTGCCAGTATAACCGGGACGGCGAACACTGAAGCTTTCTTT.